This entry lists 23 T cell receptor beta chains sequenced from one sample in a study of T cells in Graves' hyperthyroidism and ophthalmopathy. Researchers amplified the TCR beta CDR3 regions from RNA transcripts. Carried out on the TCR CDR3, a first-round RT-PCR used the HTBI primer set. One entry per CDR3 protein results from TCRdb running MiXCR on the multiplex PCR reads. This sample yields about 620,000 distinct CDR3 sequences, of which 15% to 20% are seen a single time; 3.8% belongs to the top ten. Sequenced material: blood. These receptors all stem from a woman in her 30s with Graves' hyperthyroidism.

At least ten counts were recorded for this clonotype. V and J are TRBV11-3 and TRBJ2-7, with TRBD2 matching 7 bases. V trimming: 0 bases; J trimming: 2 bases; junction bases outside the gene matches: 7. The CDR3 is made up of 16 amino acids. CDR1 and CDR2 from the germline V gene are SGHNT and YENEEA. For the CDR3, the DNA is TGTGCCAGCAGCTTAGAAGACGGGACTATTACCTACGAGCAGTACTTC. Protein: CASSLEDGTITYEQYF.

The chain uses TRBV7-9 and TRBJ2-7; weak D call: TRBD2 (5 bases). Trimming pared 5 bases from V and 2 bases from J, leaving 13 bases between. CDR1 SEHNR and CDR2 FQNEAQ come from the germline V gene (reference sequence). This CDR3 has 14 residues. CDR3 nucleotide sequence: TGTGCCAGCAGCCTGACCCTAGCCACCTACGAGCAGTACTTC. This translates into CASSLTLATYEQYF.

The chain carries TRBV11-2 and TRBJ1-6; D gene uncertain. V lost 4 bases and J lost 0, with 10 bases in between. Germline lookup yields CDR1 SGHAT and CDR2 FQNNGV. CDR3 length: 16 amino acids. CDR3 amino acids: CASSSSSSSYNSPLHF. The CDR3, as DNA: TGTGCCAGCAGCTCCTCATCGAGCTCCTATAATTCACCCCTCCACTTT.

This clonotype was seen repeatedly, ten times or more. The J gene is TRBJ2-5, the V gene TRBV6-5; D may be TRBD1 (6 bases). Trimming removed 0 bases at V and 4 bases at J, with 21 bases between. The CDR3 covers 18 residues. Germline values: CDR1 MNHEY, CDR2 SVGAGI. CDR3 in DNA: TGTGCCAGCAGTTACTCGAAAGTTCCCCAAACAGGGAGAGAGACCCAGTACTTC. Protein sequence: CASSYSKVPQTGRETQYF.

The genes are TRBV9 and TRBJ1-4; the match to TRBD1 covers 8 bases. CDR3 length equals 14 residues. V gave up 4 bases and J gave up 10 bases; unmatched junction bases: 9. In germline, CDR1 is SGDLS, CDR2 YYNGEE. The CDR3 DNA reads TGTGCCAGCAGCCCCTCAGGACAGGGTTCAAAACTGTTTTTT. This gives the protein CASSPSGQGSKLFF.

At least ten counts were recorded for this clonotype. The chain is built from TRBV12-3 or TRBV12-4 and TRBJ1-2; D gene unclear. Between the trimmed V and J ends, which lost 0 bases and 2 bases, there was a span of 10 bases. The CDR3 is made up of 15 amino acids. The CDR3 protein is CASSLALGSNYGYTF. In DNA, the CDR3 is TGTGCCAGCAGTTTAGCGTTGGGCAGCAACTATGGCTACACCTTC.

This clonotype was seen a few times. The chain links TRBV24-1 to TRBJ2-7; 8 nucleotides align to TRBD1. Germline CDR1 and CDR2: KGHDR and SFDVKD. The CDR3 runs 15 residues. Unmatched junction bases numbered 6, after V lost 3 bases and J lost 3 bases. CDR3 loop: CATSDPGTGFYEQYF. The DNA for the CDR3 is TGTGCCACCAGTGATCCCGGGACAGGCTTCTACGAGCAGTACTTC.

This clonotype was seen more than once but under ten times. The chain couples TRBV6-1 to TRBJ1-5; the D gene is possibly TRBD1 (5 bases). The ends were cut back, 6 bases at V and 6 bases at J, with 15 bases in the middle. The germline V gene encodes CDR1 MNHNS and CDR2 SASEGT. The length of the CDR3 is 14 residues. The CDR3 protein is CASSIGTGIQPQHF. In nucleotides, the CDR3 is TGTGCCAGCAGCATTGGGACGGGGATTCAGCCCCAGCATTTT.

At least ten counts were recorded for this clonotype. The chain is built from TRBV18 and TRBJ1-1; TRBD1 agrees at 7 bases. This CDR3 region has 14 residues. Germline trimming cut 6 bases from V and 6 bases from J; bases unmatched to any gene: 10. Germline CDR1 KGHSH, CDR2 LQKENI. The CDR3 sequence is CASSRTWQGAEAFF. The CDR3 DNA reads as TGTGCCAGCTCCCGGACGTGGCAGGGGGCTGAAGCTTTCTTT.

The chain combines TRBV9 with TRBJ1-5; D is possibly TRBD1 (5 bases). This CDR3 spans 14 amino acids. Germline V gives CDR1 SGDLS, CDR2 YYNGEE. The germline V and J ends were trimmed by 0 bases and 9 bases, with 13 bases remaining between them. The CDR3 loop reads CASSVDGGPAPQHF. CDR3 nucleotides: TGTGCCAGCAGCGTAGATGGGGGTCCGGCGCCCCAGCATTTT.

As concerns this clonotype: A much larger clone differs by one base, so this may be a read error. This rearrangement joins TRBV28 to TRBJ2-3, with unresolved D. The CDR3 is made up of 14 amino acids. Deletions cut 5 bases from V and 0 bases from J, with 9 bases between. Germline-derived CDR1 and CDR2 are MDHEN and SYDVKM. The CDR3, as DNA: TGTGCCAGCAGTGAATATCACAGCACAGATACGCAGTATTTT. This translates into CASSEYHSTDTQYF.

This clonotype was recorded at least ten times. This sequence joins TRBV12-3 or TRBV12-4 and TRBJ2-2; 7 positions match TRBD1. V trimming: 3 bases; J trimming: 8 bases; junction bases outside the gene matches: 3. This CDR3 contains 13 residues. CDR3 region: CASSFTGAGELFF. CDR3 coding DNA: TGTGCCAGCAGTTTTACAGGGGCTGGGGAGCTGTTTTTT.

The table lists this clonotype with many counts. The chain recombines TRBV30 with TRBJ1-5, with no clear D. Looked up from germline, CDR1 is GTSNPN and CDR2 is SVGIG (reference sequence). Trimming removed 4 bases from V and 0 bases from J, with 7 bases in between. The CDR3 extends over 13 amino acids. In DNA form, the CDR3 reads TGTGCCTGGAACCAAAATAGCAATCAGCCCCAGCATTTT. This translates into CAWNQNSNQPQHF.

Notes on this clonotype: This could be a read error, since a much larger clone is one nucleotide away. The V gene is TRBV28, the J gene TRBJ2-7, with a weak D call TRBD1 (6 bases). Looked up from germline, CDR1 is MDHEN and CDR2 is SYDVKM. V lost 5 bases and J lost 4, with 15 bases in between. The CDR3 sequence is 14 residues long. The CDR3 spells CASSVRDTLYEQYF. The DNA of the CDR3 is TGTGCCAGCAGTGTCCGGGACACCCTTTACGAGCAGTACTTC. Drawing the rest from reference TRBV28 and TRBJ2-7, the complete variable domain is DVKVTQSSRYLVKRTGEKVFLECVQDMDHENMFWYRQDPGLGLRLIYFSYDVKMKEKGDIPEGYSVSREKKERFSLILESASTNQTSMYLCASSVRDTLYEQYFGPGTRLTVT.

This clonotype was counted a few times. It may be a read error: a sequence one base away is much more abundant. V and J are TRBV28 and TRBJ2-7; no reliable D call. With 8 bases removed from V and 3 bases from J, the gap between germline ends came to 11 bases. The CDR3 has 12 residues. From germline, CDR1 is MDHEN and CDR2 SYDVKM. CDR3 sequence reads: CASGSESYEQYF. The CDR3 bases are TGTGCCAGCGGATCGGAAAGCTACGAGCAGTACTTC.

This clonotype showed up many times. The junction and the germline gene differ at one end; a read error may be behind it. The chain recombines TRBV5-1 with TRBJ1-1; 7 nucleotides align to TRBD1. There are 13 residues in the CDR3. The germline CDR1 and CDR2 sequences are SGHRS and YFSETQ. The CDR3 loop reads CASSLEGATEAFF. DNA for the CDR3: TGTGCCAGCAGTTTGGAGGGGGCCACTGAAGCTTTCTTT.

The sample holds a few counts of this clonotype. The gene calls are TRBV27 and TRBJ1-2, with 7 bases matching TRBD1. Germline-derived CDR1 and CDR2 are MNHEY and SMNVEV (reference sequence). With V trimmed by 1 base and J by 7 bases, 9 bases remained unmatched. The CDR3 is 15 amino acids. Written as DNA, the CDR3 is TGTGCCAGCAGTTTATTCAGGGGGGCCGCTGGTGGCTACACCTTC. Amino acid sequence: CASSLFRGAAGGYTF.

This clonotype was seen many times. The genes are TRBV28 and TRBJ2-7, with TRBD2 matching over 10 bases. CDR3 length: 15 residues. Germline trimming cut 5 bases from V and 4 bases from J; bases unmatched to any gene: 8. Germline CDR1 is MDHEN and CDR2 is SYDVKM. The CDR3 sequence is CASSEGTSEAYEQYF. Here the CDR3 DNA reads TGTGCCAGCAGTGAGGGGACTAGCGAGGCTTACGAGCAGTACTTC.

This clonotype has at least ten counts. The chain couples TRBV18 to TRBJ2-5, with TRBD2 matching over 7 bases. Germline assignment: CDR1 KGHSH and CDR2 LQKENI. Trimming removed 5 bases from V and 3 bases from J; junction bases left unmatched: 3. The CDR3 covers 13 residues. CDR3 coding DNA: TGTGCCAGCTCAGCGGGGGTGGAAGAGACCCAGTACTTC. Encoded protein: CASSAGVEETQYF. The full variable domain, in which reference TRBV18 and TRBJ2-5 provide the parts outside the CDR3, is NAGVMQNPRHLVRRRGQEARLRCSPMKGHSHVYWYRQLPEEGLKFMVYLQKENIIDESGMPKERFSAEFPKEGPSILRIQQVVRGDSAAYFCASSAGVEETQYFGPGTRLLVL.

The sample holds many counts of this clonotype. The V call is TRBV2, the J call TRBJ2-7; 10 bases line up with TRBD2. CDR3 length equals 15 residues. CDR1 is SNHLY, CDR2 FYNNEI, per germline. V dropped 2 bases and J dropped 3; count of bases not matched to a gene: 4. Here the CDR3 reads CASSEPLAGVYEQYF. In DNA, the CDR3 is TGTGCCAGCAGTGAACCCCTAGCGGGAGTCTACGAGCAGTACTTC.

This clonotype was observed many times. The chain employs TRBV5-1 and TRBJ2-5; 10 bases agree with TRBD2. The CDR3 runs to 14 residues. Unmatched junction bases numbered 1, after V lost 3 bases and J lost 2 bases. CDR1 is SGHRS, CDR2 YFSETQ, per germline. CDR3 coding DNA: TGCGCCAGCAGCTCGACTAGCGGGCAAGAGACCCAGTACTTC. The encoded protein is CASSSTSGQETQYF.

This clonotype was observed at least ten times. The rearrangement joins TRBV28 to TRBJ1-6, with D unresolved. Germline V gene sequence: CDR1 MDHEN, CDR2 SYDVKM. The CDR3 has 12 residues. The V end was cut by 5 bases, the J end by 14 bases, with 13 bases between. The CDR3 loop is CASSVGSTALHF. CDR3 coding DNA: TGTGCCAGCAGTGTCGGTTCTACGGCCCTCCACTTT.

The chain employs TRBV4-1 and TRBJ2-5; tentative D call: TRBD2 (6 bases). The CDR3 is 14 residues long. The V end was cut by 5 bases, the J end by 5 bases, with 15 bases between. CDR1 is MGHRA and CDR2 is YSYEKL in the germline V gene. Here the CDR3 reads CASSKRDLRETQYF. The CDR3 DNA reads as TGCGCCAGCAGCAAAAGGGACTTGAGGGAGACCCAGTACTTC.